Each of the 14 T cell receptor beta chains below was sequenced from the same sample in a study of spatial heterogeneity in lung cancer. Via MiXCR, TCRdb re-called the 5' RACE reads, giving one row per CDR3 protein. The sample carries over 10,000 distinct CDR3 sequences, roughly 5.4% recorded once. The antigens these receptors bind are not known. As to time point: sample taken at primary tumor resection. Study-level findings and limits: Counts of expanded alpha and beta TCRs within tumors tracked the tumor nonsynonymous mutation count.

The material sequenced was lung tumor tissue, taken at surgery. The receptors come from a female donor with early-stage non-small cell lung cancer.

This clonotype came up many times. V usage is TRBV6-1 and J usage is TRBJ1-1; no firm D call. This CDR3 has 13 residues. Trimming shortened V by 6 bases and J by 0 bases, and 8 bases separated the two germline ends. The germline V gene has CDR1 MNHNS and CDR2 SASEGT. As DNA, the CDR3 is TGTGCCAGCAGATTCTTAATGAACACTGAAGCTTTCTTT. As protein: CASRFLMNTEAFF.

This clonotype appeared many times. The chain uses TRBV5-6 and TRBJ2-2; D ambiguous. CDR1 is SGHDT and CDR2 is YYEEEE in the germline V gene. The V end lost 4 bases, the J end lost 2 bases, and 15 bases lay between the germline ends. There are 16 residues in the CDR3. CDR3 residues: CASSEVLTLNTGELFF. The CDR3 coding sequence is TGTGCCAGCAGCGAGGTGCTTACTTTAAACACCGGGGAGCTGTTTTTT.

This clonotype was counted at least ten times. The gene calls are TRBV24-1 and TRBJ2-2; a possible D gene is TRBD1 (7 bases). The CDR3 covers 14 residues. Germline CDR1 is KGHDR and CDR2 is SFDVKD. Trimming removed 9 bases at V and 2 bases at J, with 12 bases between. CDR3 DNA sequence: TGTGCCACCGGGGGGACAGCTAACACCGGGGAGCTGTTTTTT. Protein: CATGGTANTGELFF.

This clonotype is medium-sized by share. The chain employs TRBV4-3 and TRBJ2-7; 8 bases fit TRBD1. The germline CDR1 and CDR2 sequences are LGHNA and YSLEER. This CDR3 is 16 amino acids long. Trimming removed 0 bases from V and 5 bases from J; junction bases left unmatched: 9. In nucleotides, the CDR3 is TGCGCCAGCAGCCAAGAAGACAGGGGCGGTATCGACGAGCAGTACTTC. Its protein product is CASSQEDRGGIDEQYF.

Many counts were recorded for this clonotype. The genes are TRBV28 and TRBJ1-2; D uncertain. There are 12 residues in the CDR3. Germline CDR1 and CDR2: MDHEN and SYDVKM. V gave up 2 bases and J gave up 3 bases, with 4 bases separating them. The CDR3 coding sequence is TGTGCCAGCAGTTTAAGGGACTATGGCTACACCTTC. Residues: CASSLRDYGYTF.

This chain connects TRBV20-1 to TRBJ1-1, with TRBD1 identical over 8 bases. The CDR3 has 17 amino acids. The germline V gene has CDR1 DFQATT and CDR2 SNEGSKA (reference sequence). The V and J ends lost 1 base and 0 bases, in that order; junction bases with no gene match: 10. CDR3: CSARVAPGGKVNTEAFF. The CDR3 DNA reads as TGCAGTGCTAGAGTAGCCCCAGGGGGCAAGGTGAACACTGAAGCTTTCTTT.

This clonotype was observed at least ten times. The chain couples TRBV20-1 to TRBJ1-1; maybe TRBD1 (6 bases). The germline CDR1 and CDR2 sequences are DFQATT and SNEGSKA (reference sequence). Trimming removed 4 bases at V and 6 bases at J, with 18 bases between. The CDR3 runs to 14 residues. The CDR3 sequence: CSATVQGGVAEAFF. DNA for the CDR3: TGCAGTGCTACCGTACAGGGTGGGGTGGCTGAAGCTTTCTTT.

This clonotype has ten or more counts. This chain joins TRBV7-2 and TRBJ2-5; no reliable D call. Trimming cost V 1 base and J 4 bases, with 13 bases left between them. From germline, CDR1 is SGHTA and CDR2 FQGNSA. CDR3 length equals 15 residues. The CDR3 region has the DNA TGTGCCAGCAGCTTAGGGCTTTTCCAATCAGAGACCCAGTACTTC. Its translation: CASSLGLFQSETQYF. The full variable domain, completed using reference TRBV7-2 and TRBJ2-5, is GAGVSQSPSNKVTEKGKDVELRCDPISGHTALYWYRQSLGQGLEFLIYFQGNSAPDKSGLPSDRFSAERTGGSVSTLTIQRTQQEDSAVYLCASSLGLFQSETQYFGPGTRLLVL.

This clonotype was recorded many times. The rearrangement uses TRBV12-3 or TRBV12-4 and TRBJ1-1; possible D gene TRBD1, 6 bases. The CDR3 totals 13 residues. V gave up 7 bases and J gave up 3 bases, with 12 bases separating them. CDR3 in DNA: TGTGCCAGCACTCAGCAGGGGTACACTGAAGCTTTCTTT. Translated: CASTQQGYTEAFF.

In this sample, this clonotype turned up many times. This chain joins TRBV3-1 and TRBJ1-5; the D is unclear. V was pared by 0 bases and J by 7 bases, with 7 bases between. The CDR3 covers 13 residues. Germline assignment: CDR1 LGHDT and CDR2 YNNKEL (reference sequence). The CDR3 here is CASSQDLYQPQHF. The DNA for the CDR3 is TGTGCCAGCAGCCAAGATCTTTACCAGCCCCAGCATTTT.

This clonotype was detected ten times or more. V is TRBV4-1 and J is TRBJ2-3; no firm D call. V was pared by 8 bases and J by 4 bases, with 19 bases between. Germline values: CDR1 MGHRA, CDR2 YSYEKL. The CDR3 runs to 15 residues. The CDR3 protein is CASSLNGLGPDTQYF. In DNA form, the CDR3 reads TGCGCCAGCTCCTTGAATGGTCTCGGGCCAGATACGCAGTATTTT.

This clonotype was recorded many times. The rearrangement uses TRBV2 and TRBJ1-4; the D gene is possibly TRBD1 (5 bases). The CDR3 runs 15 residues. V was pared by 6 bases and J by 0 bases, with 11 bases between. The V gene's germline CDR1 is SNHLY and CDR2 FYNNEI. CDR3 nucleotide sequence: TGTGCCAGCAGCGAAACAGGAGCAACTAATGAAAAACTGTTTTTT. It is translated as CASSETGATNEKLFF.

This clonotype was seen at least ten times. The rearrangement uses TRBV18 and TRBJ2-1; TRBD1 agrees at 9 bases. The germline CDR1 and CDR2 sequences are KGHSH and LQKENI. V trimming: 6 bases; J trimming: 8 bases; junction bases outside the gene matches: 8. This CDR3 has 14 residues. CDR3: CASSVRDRADEQFF. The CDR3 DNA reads TGTGCCAGCTCGGTCCGGGACAGGGCTGATGAGCAGTTCTTC.

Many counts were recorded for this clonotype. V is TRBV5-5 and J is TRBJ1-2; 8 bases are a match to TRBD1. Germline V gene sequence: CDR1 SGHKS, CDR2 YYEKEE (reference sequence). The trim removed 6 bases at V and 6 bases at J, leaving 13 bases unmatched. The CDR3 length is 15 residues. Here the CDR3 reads CASNLDRVIRNGYTF. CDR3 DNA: TGTGCCAGCAATCTGGACAGGGTAATTCGAAATGGCTACACCTTC.